This is a list of T cell receptor beta chains from one sample in a study of T cell responses to AZD1222 COVID-19 vaccine. Generated by immunoSEQ multiplex PCR, the TCRdb table keeps only in-frame clones and is missing some. The table lists about 120,000 clones, roughly 89% of them singletons. This specimen was peripheral blood, taken on day 0 of AZD1222 vaccination. The receptors originated from an adult in good health. CDR3s include the opening cysteine and the closing phenylalanine or tryptophan. The D gene is left open where the match is weak. The size field is filled for only some rows; it gives once, few, many or a size class.

d_call | j_call | clone_size | v_call | cdr3_nt | cdr3_aa
TRBD2 | TRBJ2-5 | - | TRBV27 | TGTGCCAGCAGACTAGCGGGAGGTAACCAAGAGACCCAGTACTTC | CASRLAGGNQETQYF
TRBD1 | TRBJ1-2 | - | TRBV6-6 | TGTGCCAGCAGTTACGACCTTCAGGGGGCAGGGGGCTACACCTTC | CASSYDLQGAGGYTF
- | TRBJ1-5 | few | TRBV28 | TGTGCCAGCAGTCATCAGGGAAGGGGGAGCAATCAGCCCCAGCATTTT | CASSHQGRGSNQPQHF
TRBD2 | TRBJ2-2 | few | TRBV7-9 | TGTGCCAGCAGCCTTACTAGCGGGAGGGCCCCCGGGGAGCTGTTTTTT | CASSLTSGRAPGELFF
- | TRBJ1-1 | - | TRBV19 | TGTGCCAGTAGGACCGCCACGGGAGTCTCTGAAGCTTTCTTT | CASRTATGVSEAFF
TRBD2 | TRBJ2-1 | once | TRBV19 | TGTGCCAGTAGTCTCACTAGCGGGAGCTATGAGCAGTTCTTC | CASSLTSGSYEQFF
- | TRBJ1-2 | once | TRBV21-1 | TGTGCCAGCAGCACCCGTGCTACCATGGGGGACAGGGGAGGGACAGGTAGAGGCTACACCTTC | CASSTRATMGDRGGTGRGYTF
TRBD2 | TRBJ2-3 | - | TRBV20-1 | TGCAGTGCTAGTGAGACGGGAGGGCCAGATACGCAGTATTTT | CSASETGGPDTQYF
TRBD1 | TRBJ1-5 | - | TRBV24-1 | TGTGCCACCAGTGACGATCCGGGACAGGGGGCGGGTCAGCCCCAGCATTTT | CATSDDPGQGAGQPQHF
- | TRBJ1-2 | - | TRBV28 | TGTGCCAGCCGGGAACAGCTCTACGGCTACACCTTC | CASREQLYGYTF
- | TRBJ2-1 | - | TRBV10-3 | TGTGCCATCAGTGACAGTAGGGACATGCAGTTCTTC | CAISDSRDMQFF
TRBD1 | TRBJ2-7 | - | TRBV7-2 | TGTGCCAGCAGATCCATTGACAGGGACGAGCAGTACTTC | CASRSIDRDEQYF
- | TRBJ2-2 | - | TRBV7-2 | TGTGCCAGCAAAGCAGGCTCGCTGGGGGAGCTGTTTTTT | CASKAGSLGELFF
TRBD1 | TRBJ1-4 | - | TRBV15 | TGTGCCACCAGCAGAGGGCTAGGGACAGGGGGCGGTGAAAAACTGTTTTTT | CATSRGLGTGGGEKLFF
- | TRBJ1-2 | - | TRBV19 | TGTGCCAGTAGTGCCCGGGCCATCGACTATGGCTACACCTTC | CASSARAIDYGYTF
TRBD1 | TRBJ2-2 | - | TRBV6-5 | TGTGCCAGCCGACAGGGATTGAACACCGGGGAGCTGTTTTTT | CASRQGLNTGELFF
TRBD2 | TRBJ2-5 | - | TRBV5-4 | TGTGCCAGCAGCTCCAGACTAGCGGGAGGTGGAGAGACCCAGTACTTC | CASSSRLAGGGETQYF
TRBD1 | TRBJ2-1 | - | TRBV19 | TGTGCCAGTAGAGGGACAGGCAATGAGCAGTTCTTC | CASRGTGNEQFF
- | TRBJ1-4 | - | TRBV6-2/TRBV6-3 | TGTGCCAGCAGTTACTCGCGGGAATCAACTAATGAAAAACTGTTTTTT | CASSYSRESTNEKLFF